This TCR beta chain was recorded in a study of T cell repertoires in ileal Crohn's disease. Study information: Patients had a median approximately 7.2-year disease duration, and approximately 35% were active smokers. Study outcomes and limitations: Sorted CD8 T cells held more high-frequency clones than CD4. All patients with clonality above 26.8% had endoscopic recurrence. Compared with non-smokers, active smokers at surgery showed more clonal expansions.

Germline trimming cut 9 bases from V and 4 bases from J; bases unmatched to any gene: 6. Germline assignment: CDR1 MNHNS and CDR2 SASEGT. This CDR3 comprises 13 residues. Libraries were prepared by immunoSEQ multiplex PCR; TCRdb keeps only in-frame clonotypes and omits some of them. The sample shows over 11,000 clones, roughly 80% of them seen only once. As for this clone: What it binds is not known.

The receptor was isolated from an adult with Crohn's disease. Input material: ileal tissue. The rearrangement uses TRBV6-1 and TRBJ1-3; TRBD1 matches at 7 bases. In DNA form, the CDR3 reads TGTGCCAGTCGTCCGGGACAGGGAAACACCATATATTTT. Protein product: CASRPGQGNTIYF.